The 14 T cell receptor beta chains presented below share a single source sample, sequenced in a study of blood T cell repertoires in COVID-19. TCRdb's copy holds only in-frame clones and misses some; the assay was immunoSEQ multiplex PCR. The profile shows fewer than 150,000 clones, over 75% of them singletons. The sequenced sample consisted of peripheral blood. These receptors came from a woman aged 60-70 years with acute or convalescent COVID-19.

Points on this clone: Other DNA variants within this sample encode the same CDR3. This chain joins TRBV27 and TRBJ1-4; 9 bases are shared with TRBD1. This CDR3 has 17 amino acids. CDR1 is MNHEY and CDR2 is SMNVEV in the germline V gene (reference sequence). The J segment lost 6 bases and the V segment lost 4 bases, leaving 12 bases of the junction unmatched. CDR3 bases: TGTGCCAGCAGTTCTACTCCGACACAGGGGGCACATGAAAAACTGTTTTTT. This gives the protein CASSSTPTQGAHEKLFF.

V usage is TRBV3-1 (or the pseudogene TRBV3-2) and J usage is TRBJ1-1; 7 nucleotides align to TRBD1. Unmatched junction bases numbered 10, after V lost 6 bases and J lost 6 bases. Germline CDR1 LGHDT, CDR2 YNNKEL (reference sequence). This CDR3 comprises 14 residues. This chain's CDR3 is CASSPGQRSSEAFF. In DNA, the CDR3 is TGTGCCAGCAGTCCGGGACAGCGTTCTTCTGAAGCTTTCTTT.

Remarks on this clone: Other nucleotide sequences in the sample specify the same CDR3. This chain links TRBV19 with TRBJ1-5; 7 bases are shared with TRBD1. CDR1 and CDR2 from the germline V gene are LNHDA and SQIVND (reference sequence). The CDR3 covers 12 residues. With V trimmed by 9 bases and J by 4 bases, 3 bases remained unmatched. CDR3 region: CASGQANQPQHF. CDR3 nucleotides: TGTGCCAGCGGACAGGCTAATCAGCCCCAGCATTTT.

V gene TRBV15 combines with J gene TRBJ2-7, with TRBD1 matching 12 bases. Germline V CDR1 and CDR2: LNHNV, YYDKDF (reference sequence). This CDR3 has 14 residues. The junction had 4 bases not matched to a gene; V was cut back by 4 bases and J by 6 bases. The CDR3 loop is CATSKGQGAFEQYF. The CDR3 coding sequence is TGTGCCACCAGCAAGGGACAGGGGGCATTCGAGCAGTACTTC.

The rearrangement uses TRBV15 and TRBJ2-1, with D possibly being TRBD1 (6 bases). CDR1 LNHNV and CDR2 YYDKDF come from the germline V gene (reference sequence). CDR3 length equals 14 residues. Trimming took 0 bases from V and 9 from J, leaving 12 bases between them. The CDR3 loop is CATSRDLRGSEQFF. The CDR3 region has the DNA TGTGCCACCAGCAGAGATCTAAGGGGGAGTGAGCAGTTCTTC.

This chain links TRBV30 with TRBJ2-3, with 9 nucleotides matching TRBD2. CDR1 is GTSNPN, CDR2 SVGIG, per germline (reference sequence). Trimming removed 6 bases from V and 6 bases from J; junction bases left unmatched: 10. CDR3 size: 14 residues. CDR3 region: CACDVSGRGDTQYF. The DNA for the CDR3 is TGTGCCTGCGATGTTAGCGGGAGAGGGGATACGCAGTATTTT. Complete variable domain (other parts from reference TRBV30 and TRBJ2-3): SQTIHQWPATLVQPVGSPLSLECTVEGTSNPNLYWYRQAAGRGLQLLFYSVGIGQISSEVPQNLSASRPQDRQFILSSKKLLLSDSGFYLCACDVSGRGDTQYFGPGTRLTVL.

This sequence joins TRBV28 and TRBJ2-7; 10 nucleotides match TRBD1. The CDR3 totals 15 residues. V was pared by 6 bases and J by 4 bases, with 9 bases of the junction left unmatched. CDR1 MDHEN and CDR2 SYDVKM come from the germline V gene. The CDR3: CASSPPTGGRYEQYF. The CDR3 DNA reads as TGTGCCAGCAGCCCTCCGACAGGGGGCAGGTACGAGCAGTACTTC.

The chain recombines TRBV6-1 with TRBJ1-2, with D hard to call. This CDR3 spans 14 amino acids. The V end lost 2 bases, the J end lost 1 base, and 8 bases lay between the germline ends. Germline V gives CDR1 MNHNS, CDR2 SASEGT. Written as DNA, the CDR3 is TGTGCCAGCAGTGAATTCGGGTTTAACTATGGCTACACCTTC. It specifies CASSEFGFNYGYTF.

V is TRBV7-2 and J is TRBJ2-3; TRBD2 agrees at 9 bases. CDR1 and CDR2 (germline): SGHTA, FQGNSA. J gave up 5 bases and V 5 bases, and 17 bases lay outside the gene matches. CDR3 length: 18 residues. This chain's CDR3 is CASSLLRAGGPGRDTQYF. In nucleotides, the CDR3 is TGTGCCAGCAGCCTCTTGAGGGCGGGAGGGCCCGGGAGAGATACGCAGTATTTT.

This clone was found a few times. The CDR3 loop reads CASSIGQGALNYGYTF. CDR3 DNA sequence: TGTGCCAGTAGTATCGGACAGGGGGCTCTTAACTATGGCTACACCTTC. The chain has TRBV19 and TRBJ1-2, with 11 bases fitting TRBD1. This CDR3 region has 16 residues. Trimming took 3 bases from V and 1 from J; bases not matched to a gene: 4. Germline V gene data show CDR1 as LNHDA and CDR2 as SQIVND (reference sequence).

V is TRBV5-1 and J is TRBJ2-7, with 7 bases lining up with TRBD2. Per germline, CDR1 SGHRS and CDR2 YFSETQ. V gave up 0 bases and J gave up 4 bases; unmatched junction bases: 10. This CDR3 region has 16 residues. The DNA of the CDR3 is TGCGCCAGCAGCTTGGGGTGGGGCGGGAGTTTGTACGAGCAGTACTTC. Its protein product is CASSLGWGGSLYEQYF.

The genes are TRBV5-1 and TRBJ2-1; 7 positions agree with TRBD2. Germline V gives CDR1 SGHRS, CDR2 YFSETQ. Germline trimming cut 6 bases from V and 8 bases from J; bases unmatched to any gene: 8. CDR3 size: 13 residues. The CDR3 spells CASIWTRFDEQFF. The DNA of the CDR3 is TGCGCCAGCATCTGGACTAGATTTGATGAGCAGTTCTTC.

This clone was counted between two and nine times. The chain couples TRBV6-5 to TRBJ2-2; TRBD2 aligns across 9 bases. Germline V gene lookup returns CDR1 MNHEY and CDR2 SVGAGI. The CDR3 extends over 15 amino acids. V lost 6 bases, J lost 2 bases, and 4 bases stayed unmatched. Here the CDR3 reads CASRLAGANTGELFF. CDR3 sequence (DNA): TGTGCCAGCAGACTAGCGGGTGCTAACACCGGGGAGCTGTTTTTT.

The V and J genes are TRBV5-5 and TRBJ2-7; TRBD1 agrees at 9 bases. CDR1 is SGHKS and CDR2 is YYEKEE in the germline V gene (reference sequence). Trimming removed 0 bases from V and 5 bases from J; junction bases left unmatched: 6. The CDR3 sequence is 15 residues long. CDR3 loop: CASSLAGTGFNEQYV. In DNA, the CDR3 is TGTGCCAGCAGCTTGGCAGGGACAGGGTTTAACGAGCAGTACGTC.